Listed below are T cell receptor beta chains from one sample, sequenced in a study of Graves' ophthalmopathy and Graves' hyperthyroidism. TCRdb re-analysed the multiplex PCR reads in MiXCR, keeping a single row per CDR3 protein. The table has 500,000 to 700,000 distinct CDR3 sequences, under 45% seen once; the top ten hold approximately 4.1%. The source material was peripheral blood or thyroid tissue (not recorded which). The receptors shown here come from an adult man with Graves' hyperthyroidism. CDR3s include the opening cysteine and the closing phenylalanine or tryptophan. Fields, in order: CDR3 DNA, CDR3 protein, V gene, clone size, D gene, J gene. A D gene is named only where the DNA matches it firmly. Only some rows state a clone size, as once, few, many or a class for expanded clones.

TGCAGTGCTAGCCTGGGGAATTTCGGACAGGGGGCGGGGGAGACCCAGTACTTC | CSASLGNFGQGAGETQYF | TRBV20-1 | many | TRBD1 | TRBJ2-5
TGTGCCACCATTGGACAGGCGGGGGCTTTTAAATATGGCTACACCTTC | CATIGQAGAFKYGYTF | TRBV24-1 | many | TRBD1 | TRBJ1-2
TGCAGTGCTAGAGATCTCGCGGGAGGGGTTAGAAATGAGCAGTTCTTC | CSARDLAGGVRNEQFF | TRBV20-1 | - | TRBD2 | TRBJ2-1
TGCAGCGTTGGGGGAACGGGCTATGGCTACACCTTC | CSVGGTGYGYTF | TRBV29-1 | - | - | TRBJ1-2
TGTGCCATCAGTGACCGGGACAGGGGAGTTATCTATGGCTACACCTTC | CAISDRDRGVIYGYTF | TRBV10-3 | - | TRBD1 | TRBJ1-2
TGTGCCAGCAGCCCCCAAGTGGGTCAGCCCCAGCATTTT | CASSPQVGQPQHF | TRBV6-6 | - | - | TRBJ1-5
TGTGCCAGCAGTTCTAATATGGCCTCAGGGAGTGGGACTGAAGCTTTCTTT | CASSSNMASGSGTEAFF | TRBV12-3/TRBV12-4 | many | - | TRBJ1-1
TGTGCCAGCAGCCACGTAGGAGAGAACACTGAAGCTTTCTTT | CASSHVGENTEAFF | TRBV9 | many | - | TRBJ1-1
TGTGCCAGTAGTACCGGGACTAGCGGGAGGTACGAGCAGTACTTC | CASSTGTSGRYEQYF | TRBV19 | few | TRBD2 | TRBJ2-7
TGTGCCAGCAGCTCGCAATATGGCTTGAACACTGAAGCTTTCTTT | CASSSQYGLNTEAFF | TRBV5-8 | - | - | TRBJ1-1